The 13 T cell receptor beta chains below all came from one sample that was sequenced in a study of T cells in tumors after PD-1 blockade. The assay was immunoSEQ multiplex PCR, and TCRdb's table has in-frame clones only and misses some. The sample shows 45,000 to 60,000 clones, around 85% of them seen only once. The source was PBMCs, collected before anti-PD-1 therapy. The receptors stem from a human donor with advanced basal cell or squamous cell carcinoma (not recorded which).

The J gene is TRBJ2-7, the V gene TRBV28; 9 bases map to TRBD1. Germline V lookup: CDR1 MDHEN, CDR2 SYDVKM. This CDR3 has 13 residues. V lost 6 bases and J lost 11; bases outside the gene matches: 11. In DNA, the CDR3 is TGTGCCAGCAGAAGACAGGGGGGACTTCAGAAGTACTTC. Amino acid sequence: CASRRQGGLQKYF.

V gene TRBV7-2 combines with J gene TRBJ1-3; D not resolved. Trimming shortened V by 2 bases and J by 0 bases, and 8 bases separated the two germline ends. CDR1 is SGHTA, CDR2 FQGNSA, per germline. The CDR3 runs 15 residues. The DNA of the CDR3 is TGTGCCAGCAGCTTATCGGTTAGCTCTGGAAACACCATATATTTT. Translation gives CASSLSVSSGNTIYF.

The gene calls are TRBV2 and TRBJ2-7, with 11 bases that match TRBD2. The CDR3 runs to 14 residues. Germline V gene sequence: CDR1 SNHLY, CDR2 FYNNEI. V lost 6 bases and J lost 6; bases outside the gene matches: 7. The CDR3, as DNA: TGTGCCAGCAGAGAACTAGCGGGAGCTAGCGAGCAGTACTTC. This gives the protein CASRELAGASEQYF.

In its sample, this clone was seen once. The chain couples TRBV28 to TRBJ2-3; D unresolved. The V gene lost 3 bases and the J gene lost 5 bases, with 3 bases spanning the gap. Germline CDR1 reads MDHEN; CDR2 reads SYDVKM. CDR3 length: 11 amino acids. The CDR3 protein is CASSLQDTQYF. In DNA, the CDR3 is TGTGCCAGCAGTTTGCAAGATACGCAGTATTTT.

The chain recombines TRBV2 with TRBJ2-5; 8 bases match TRBD1. The junction had 11 bases not matched to a gene; V was cut back by 3 bases and J by 5 bases. CDR3 length: 16 amino acids. Per the germline V gene, CDR1 is SNHLY and CDR2 is FYNNEI. In DNA form, the CDR3 reads TGTGCCAGCAGTGACGAGCAGGGGGCTTCGGGGGAGACCCAGTACTTC. Its translation: CASSDEQGASGETQYF.

CDR3 in DNA: TGTGCCAGCAGTCCGACAGTGGGGCATAATTCACCCCTCCACTTT. This sequence encodes CASSPTVGHNSPLHF. The rearrangement joins TRBV28 to TRBJ1-6; D is perhaps TRBD1 (5 bases). The CDR3 length is 15 residues. V shed 5 bases and J shed 5 bases, with 13 bases lying between them. Germline V gene lookup returns CDR1 MDHEN and CDR2 SYDVKM. Filled out from reference TRBV28 and TRBJ1-6, the complete variable domain reads DVKVTQSSRYLVKRTGEKVFLECVQDMDHENMFWYRQDPGLGLRLIYFSYDVKMKEKGDIPEGYSVSREKKERFSLILESASTNQTSMYLCASSPTVGHNSPLHFGNGTRLTVT.

In DNA, the CDR3 is TGTGCCAGCAGGCGCGGGGGACTACTCTTACAAGAGACCCAGTACTTC. As protein: CASRRGGLLLQETQYF. V gene TRBV27 combines with J gene TRBJ2-5, with 7 bases fitting TRBD2. The CDR3 length is 16 residues. V shed 6 bases and J 2 bases; nucleotides not matched to a gene: 12. Per germline, CDR1 MNHEY and CDR2 SMNVEV (reference sequence).

This clone has only one observation. V and J are TRBV18 and TRBJ1-1; 8 bases are a match to TRBD1. The germline V gene encodes CDR1 KGHSH and CDR2 LQKENI. Unmatched junction bases numbered 4, after V lost 5 bases and J lost 2 bases. The CDR3 loop spans 14 amino acids. CDR3 nucleotide sequence: TGTGCCAGCTCATCGGGGACAGGTAACACTGAAGCTTTCTTT. It specifies CASSSGTGNTEAFF.

This sequence joins TRBV3-1 (or the pseudogene TRBV3-2) and TRBJ2-7; D unclear. Germline CDR1 and CDR2: LGHDT and YNNKEL (reference sequence). Trimming removed 4 bases at V and 1 base at J, with 8 bases between. CDR3 size: 13 residues. This chain's CDR3 is CASSRLGSYEQYF. The CDR3 DNA follows: TGTGCCAGCAGCCGACTTGGATCCTACGAGCAGTACTTC.

V is TRBV19 and J is TRBJ2-3, with D uncertain. V was pared by 5 bases and J by 2 bases, with 17 bases between. CDR3 size: 16 residues. Per germline, CDR1 LNHDA and CDR2 SQIVND (reference sequence). The CDR3 DNA follows: TGTGCCAGTAGTCCCCGGCAGGTCACTTACACAGATACGCAGTATTTT. Translated, it gives CASSPRQVTYTDTQYF.

The V call is TRBV7-6, the J call TRBJ2-7; D not resolved. Germline V gene data show CDR1 as SGHVS and CDR2 as FNYEAQ. This CDR3 region has 14 residues. Trimming took 1 base from V and 2 from J, leaving 9 bases between them. The chain's CDR3 is CASSLGPATYEQYF. The CDR3 bases are TGTGCCAGCAGCTTAGGGCCGGCTACCTACGAGCAGTACTTC.

The chain employs TRBV13 and TRBJ2-1; D is unresolved. Germline V gives CDR1 PRHDT, CDR2 FYEKMQ (reference sequence). V lost 3 bases, J lost 4 bases, and 7 bases lay in between. This CDR3 contains 13 residues. The CDR3 DNA sequence: TGTGCCAGCAGCTTCGCATCTTACAATGAGCAGTTCTTC. This sequence encodes CASSFASYNEQFF. Full variable domain (missing parts from reference TRBV13 and TRBJ2-1): AAGVIQSPRHLIKEKRETATLKCYPIPRHDTVYWYQQGPGQDPQFLISFYEKMQSDKGSIPDRFSAQQFSDYHSELNMSSLELGDSALYFCASSFASYNEQFFGPGTRLTVL.

This rearrangement joins TRBV28 to TRBJ2-2; maybe TRBD1 (6 bases). V was trimmed by 6 bases and J by 5 bases, leaving 22 bases between them. The CDR3 totals 17 residues. The V gene's germline CDR1 is MDHEN and CDR2 SYDVKM. The CDR3, as DNA: TGTGCCAGCAGCCCTTTCCCCAGACAGGTACAGACCGGGGAGCTGTTTTTT. Its translation: CASSPFPRQVQTGELFF.